This T cell receptor beta chain originates from a study of identical twins. TCRdb reprocessed the 5' RACE reads via MiXCR and lists one record per CDR3 protein. Of approximately 600,000 distinct CDR3 sequences listed, about 7.6% are singletons. Findings and limits, study-wide: The models systematically underestimated how much out-of-frame TCR alpha was shared in monozygotic twins.

CDR1 ENHRY and CDR2 SYGVKD come from the germline V gene. V lost 3 bases to trimming and J lost 0 bases, with 6 bases between them. The CDR3 has 15 residues. To note about this clonotype: What it binds is not known.

The data also belong to a second study, concerning yellow fever vaccine responses in identical twins.

The receptor's source is a woman between 18 and 29 years old in good health. This sequence joins TRBV10-3 and TRBJ2-6; a weak D match, TRBD1 (6 bases). Source material: PBMCs. The CDR3 DNA reads TGTGCCATCAGTGACAGGGGCTCTGGGGCCAACGTCCTGACTTTC. Translating gives CAISDRGSGANVLTF.